The T cell receptor (beta chain) under discussion was sequenced for a study of T cell responses to AZD1222 COVID-19 vaccine. CDR1 is LNHDA and CDR2 is SQIVND in the germline V gene (reference sequence). V was clipped by 7 bases and J by 0 bases; unmatched bases: 5. This CDR3 has 16 amino acids. The protocol was immunoSEQ multiplex PCR, while the TCRdb copy is restricted to in-frame clones and leaves out a portion. The sample records roughly 84,000 clones, around nine tenths being singletons. The clonotype originates from an adult in good health. The V and J genes are TRBV19 and TRBJ1-3, with 11 positions matching TRBD1. Here the sequenced sample was peripheral blood, taken on day 0 of AZD1222 vaccination. The CDR3 DNA is TGTGCCAGTACCTGGGACAGGGGGGACTCTGGAAACACCATATATTTT. It is translated as CASTWDRGDSGNTIYF. Full variable domain (outside the CDR3, taken from reference TRBV19 and TRBJ1-3): DGGITQSPKYLFRKEGQNVTLSCEQNLNHDAMYWYRQDPGQGLRLIYYSQIVNDFQKGDIAEGYSVSREKKESFPLTVTSAQKNPTAFYLCASTWDRGDSGNTIYFGEGSWLTVV.